One and the same sample provided the 15 T cell receptor beta chains below, sequenced in a study of CD4 and CD8 cells across lung adenocarcinoma regions. In TCRdb, the PCR reads were re-called with MiXCR into one record per CDR3 protein. Of approximately 3,700 distinct CDR3 sequences in the sample, around 60% were seen once. Sequencing was performed on CD8+ T cells from the margin of a lung tumor. The receptors were sampled from a female donor with lung adenocarcinoma. The CD4 and CD8 labels of this study may be unreliable.

This clonotype was recorded a few times. This chain connects TRBV7-8 to TRBJ2-7; 9 bases are shared with TRBD2. Judging by the DNA end, TRBJ2-5 fits better; the J call may be wrong. From germline, CDR1 is SGHVS and CDR2 FQNEAQ. The CDR3 spans 15 residues. The CDR3 is CASSSLAGAGETQYF. The CDR3 coding sequence is TGTGCCAGCAGCTCGTTAGCGGGAGCGGGGGAGACCCAGTACTTC.

By share, this clonotype ranks as large. The chain has TRBV6-5 and TRBJ2-2; D is undetermined. Germline CDR1 reads MNHEY; CDR2 reads SVGAGI. The CDR3 contains 14 residues. The ends were cut back, 0 bases at V and 3 bases at J, with 5 bases in the middle. The CDR3 reads CASSYSPDTGELFF. CDR3 nucleotide sequence: TGTGCCAGCAGTTACTCGCCGGACACCGGGGAGCTGTTTTTT.

The J gene is TRBJ2-2, the V gene TRBV11-3; the match to TRBD1 covers 10 bases. Trimming cost V 5 bases and J 5 bases; bases outside gene matches: 5. The CDR3 is 15 amino acids. Germline lookup yields CDR1 SGHNT and CDR2 YENEEA. The CDR3 DNA sequence: TGTGCCAGCAGCCACGGACAGGGGGGGACCGGGGAGCTGTTTTTT. Translation: CASSHGQGGTGELFF.

This clonotype was seen a few times. The CDR3: CASSQEALAGGWGTDTQYF. CDR3 DNA: TGCGCCAGCAGCCAAGAGGCACTAGCGGGAGGATGGGGCACAGATACGCAGTATTTT. The V call is TRBV4-1, the J call TRBJ2-3; TRBD2 matches 12 bases. CDR3 size: 19 residues. The V gene end was trimmed by 0 bases and the J gene end by 1 base; junction bases not matched to a gene: 8. Germline V gene data show CDR1 as MGHRA and CDR2 as YSYEKL.

Notes on this clonotype: One end of the junction is discordant with germline, which a read error may explain. CDR3 sequence reads: CAGSGAGAKETQYF. The CDR3 coding sequence is TGCGCGGGCAGCGGGGCCGGCGCTAAAGAGACGCAGTACTTT. The chain carries TRBV10-2 and TRBJ2-3, with 7 bases fitting TRBD2. Germline CDR1 and CDR2: WSHSY and SAAADI. This CDR3 has 14 residues.

Concerning this clonotype: A read error may produce the germline difference seen at one junction end. V and J are TRBV11-2 and TRBJ2-7; D is possibly TRBD2 (6 bases). This CDR3 is 16 amino acids long. Germline values: CDR1 SGHAT, CDR2 FQNNGV. CDR3 protein: CASSLEVRERTYEQYF. CDR3 in DNA: TGTGCCAGCAGCCTAGAGGTACGGGAGAGGACCTACGAGCAGTACTTC.

This clonotype came up once. This chain connects TRBV9 to TRBJ2-2, with 10 bases lining up with TRBD2. Germline V gene data show CDR1 as SGDLS and CDR2 as YYNGEE. The V and J ends lost 4 bases and 1 base, in that order; junction bases with no gene match: 10. This CDR3 region has 18 residues. The CDR3 protein is CASSPRASGSENTGELFF. The CDR3 DNA is TGTGCCAGCAGCCCCAGGGCTAGCGGGAGTGAGAACACCGGGGAGCTGTTTTTT. Full variable domain (remainder filled in from reference TRBV9 and TRBJ2-2): DSGVTQTPKHLITATGQRVTLRCSPRSGDLSVYWYQQSLDQGLQFLIQYYNGEERAKGNILERFSAQQFPDLHSELNLSSLELGDSALYFCASSPRASGSENTGELFFGEGSRLTVL.

J is TRBJ1-4 and V is TRBV7-2; D is perhaps TRBD1 (6 bases). Germline V gene lookup returns CDR1 SGHTA and CDR2 FQGNSA. Between the trimmed V and J ends, which lost 4 bases and 8 bases, there was a span of 14 bases. The length of the CDR3 is 14 residues. The CDR3 bases are TGTGCCAGCAGCTACGGGGGGCTAAAAGAAAAACTGTTTTTT. This sequence encodes CASSYGGLKEKLFF.

There are a few counts of this clonotype. CDR3: CASSYSASGVTYEQYF. The CDR3, as DNA: TGTGCCAGCAGTTACTCAGCTAGCGGGGTTACCTACGAGCAGTACTTC. V gene TRBV6-5 combines with J gene TRBJ2-1; TRBD2 matches 9 bases. The closer fit of TRBJ2-7 to the DNA end suggests the J call may be wrong. CDR1 and CDR2 (germline): MNHEY, SVGAGI. The CDR3 length is 16 residues.

In its sample, this clonotype ranks as large. The rearrangement links TRBV10-1 to TRBJ2-1, with 12 bases fitting TRBD2. This CDR3 region has 12 residues. The V segment lost 4 bases and the J segment 12 bases; nucleotides outside the gene matches: 1. Germline lookup yields CDR1 WNHNN and CDR2 SYGVQD (reference sequence). The CDR3: CASSASGGGQFF. Here the CDR3 DNA reads TGCGCCAGCAGTGCTAGCGGGGGGGGGCAGTTCTTC.

This sequence joins TRBV6-1 and TRBJ2-7; TRBD2 matches 15 bases. Germline trimming cut 3 bases from V and 1 base from J; bases unmatched to any gene: 4. The CDR3 is 17 amino acids. Germline lookup yields CDR1 MNHNS and CDR2 SASEGT. The CDR3 reads CASSDGTSGGSSYEQYF. The DNA of the CDR3 is TGTGCCAGCAGTGACGGGACTAGCGGGGGGTCTTCCTACGAGCAGTACTTC.

The CDR3 loop is CASQMTGNTEAFF. The CDR3 DNA follows: TGTGCCAGCCAGATGACAGGTAACACTGAAGCTTTCTTT. The rearrangement links TRBV6-1 to TRBJ1-1; tentatively, D is TRBD1 (6 bases). The CDR3 sequence is 13 residues long. The V gene lost 8 bases and the J gene lost 2 bases, with 12 bases spanning the gap. In germline, CDR1 is MNHNS, CDR2 SASEGT.

This clonotype has more than one count but fewer than ten. V and J are TRBV7-8 and TRBJ2-5, with D uncertain. Deletions cut 7 bases from V and 6 bases from J, with 12 bases between. CDR1 is SGHVS and CDR2 is FQNEAQ in the germline V gene. This CDR3 region has 12 residues. CDR3 protein: CASTPLGKTQYF. The CDR3 DNA reads as TGTGCCAGCACCCCCTTAGGGAAGACCCAGTACTTC.

The chain has TRBV6-1 and TRBJ1-2; 8 nucleotides match TRBD1. The CDR3 spans 15 residues. CDR1 MNHNS and CDR2 SASEGT come from the germline V gene. The junction had 9 bases not matched to a gene; V was cut back by 4 bases and J by 5 bases. CDR3 region: CASSAITDRAYGYTF. The CDR3 DNA reads TGTGCCAGCAGTGCCATAACGGACAGGGCTTATGGCTACACCTTC.

Of note for this clonotype: At one of its ends the junction is not consistent with the germline gene, which may arise from a read error. The rearrangement links TRBV6-1 to TRBJ2-3; tentatively, D is TRBD2 (7 bases). The DNA matches TRBJ2-5 better at its end, which makes the J call doubtful. Germline V lookup: CDR1 MNHNS, CDR2 SASEGT. The CDR3 runs to 19 residues. CDR3 in amino acids: CASRSAAGGGGGDQDTQYF. CDR3 sequence (DNA): TGTGCCAGCAGGTCCGCCGCGGGCGGCGGGGGCGGGGACCAAGATACCCAGTACTTC.